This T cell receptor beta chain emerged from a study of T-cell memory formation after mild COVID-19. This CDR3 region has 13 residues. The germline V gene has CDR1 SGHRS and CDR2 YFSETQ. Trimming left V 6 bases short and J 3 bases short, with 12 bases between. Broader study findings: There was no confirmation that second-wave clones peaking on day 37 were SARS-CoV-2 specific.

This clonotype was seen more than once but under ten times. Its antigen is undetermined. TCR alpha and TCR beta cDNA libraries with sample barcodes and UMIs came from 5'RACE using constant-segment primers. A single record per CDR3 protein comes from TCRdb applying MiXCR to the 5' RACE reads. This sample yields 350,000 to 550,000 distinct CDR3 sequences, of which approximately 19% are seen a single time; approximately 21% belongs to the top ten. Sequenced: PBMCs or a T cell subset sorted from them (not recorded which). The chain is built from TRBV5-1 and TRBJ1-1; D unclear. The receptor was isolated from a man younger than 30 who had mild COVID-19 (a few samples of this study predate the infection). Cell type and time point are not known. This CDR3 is CASTLTGYTEAFF. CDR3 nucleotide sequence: TGCGCCAGCACCCTCACGGGCTACACTGAAGCTTTCTTT.